Given below is one TCR beta chain in context. Its antigen remains unidentified. The CDR3 length is 17 residues. CDR1 and CDR2 from the germline V gene are SGHNT and YYREEE (reference sequence). Germline trimming cut 4 bases from V and 0 bases from J; bases unmatched to any gene: 9. This specimen belongs to a study of cytomegalovirus exposure and HLA in healthy donors. General study findings and limits: As confirmed in vitro, three CMV-associated chains were specific for CMV antigens. Accurate predictions that matched the HLA-A and HLA-B alleles of most subjects were reportedly made from TCR beta sequences. Rarity marked most TCR sequences, yet some public TCRs occurred in many donors. Researchers left out some V segments, among them TRBV6-2 and TRBV6-3, as indistinguishable.

In the PCR, 60 Vbeta and 13 Jbeta primers were used. This table comes from immunoSEQ multiplex PCR, and its TCRdb copy is limited to in-frame clones, with some not included. The sample has around 160,000 clones, about 77% seen once. Sequenced material: PBMCs. The clonotype comes from a woman between 40 and 50 years old in good health and CMV-seropositive. The chain is built from TRBV5-4 and TRBJ1-3, with 8 bases aligning to TRBD1. The CDR3 is CASSAGDRQGSGNTIYF. Written as DNA, the CDR3 is TGTGCCAGCAGCGCAGGGGACAGGCAGGGCTCTGGAAACACCATATATTTT.